The entry below describes one TCR beta chain. Primers for the PCR totalled 60 Vbeta and 13 Jbeta. The assay was immunoSEQ multiplex PCR, and TCRdb's table has in-frame clones only and misses some. The profile shows about 150,000 clones, less than 9.5% of them singletons. This entry comes from a study of cytomegalovirus exposure and HLA in healthy donors. Germline loops: CDR1 LNHNV, CDR2 YYDKDF (reference sequence). CDR3 length: 14 amino acids. V lost 5 bases and J lost 1, with 11 bases in between. This receptor was identified in a male donor in good health and CMV-seronegative. The chain combines TRBV15 with TRBJ1-1; tentative D call: TRBD1 (5 bases). Sequencing was carried out using PBMCs. CDR3 coding DNA: TGTGCCACCAGCGTAACAGGCGGGAACACTGAAGCTTTCTTT. Encoded protein: CATSVTGGNTEAFF. The full variable domain, its missing parts supplied by reference TRBV15 and TRBJ1-1, is DAMVIQNPRYQVTQFGKPVTLSCSQTLNHNVMYWYQQKSSQAPKLLFHYYDKDFNNEADTPDNFQSRRPNTSFCFLDIRSPGLGDTAMYLCATSVTGGNTEAFFGQGTRLTVV.